The 17 T cell receptor beta chains in this list originate from one sample, sequenced in a study of siplizumab effects on memory and regulatory T cells. TCRdb keeps only in-frame clones here, not all; method: immunoSEQ multiplex PCR. This table has about 100,000 clones, roughly 94% appearing once. Sample: Tregs sorted from blood. These receptors originate from a human donor in good health.

In this sample, this clone turned up a few times. Here the CDR3 reads CASSPSGANTGELFF. CDR3 DNA: TGTGCCAGCAGCCCTAGCGGAGCGAACACCGGGGAGCTGTTTTTT. The rearrangement uses TRBV7-8 and TRBJ2-2; 7 bases match TRBD2. The CDR3 is 15 residues long. Germline V gene lookup returns CDR1 SGHVS and CDR2 FQNEAQ. The J segment lost 0 bases and the V segment lost 5 bases, leaving 3 bases of the junction unmatched.

The chain uses TRBV28 and TRBJ1-1; D is unclear. In germline, CDR1 is MDHEN, CDR2 SYDVKM. CDR3 length equals 11 residues. Trimming left V 3 bases short and J 7 bases short, with 6 bases between. The CDR3 nucleotides are TGTGCCAGCAGTTTTTGGAATGAAGCTTTCTTT. This translates into CASSFWNEAFF. Combining the CDR3 with reference TRBV28 and TRBJ1-1 gives the whole variable domain DVKVTQSSRYLVKRTGEKVFLECVQDMDHENMFWYRQDPGLGLRLIYFSYDVKMKEKGDIPEGYSVSREKKERFSLILESASTNQTSMYLCASSFWNEAFFGQGTRLTVV.

The chain is built from TRBV6-1 and TRBJ2-7; D uncertain. Trimming left V 6 bases short and J 0 bases short, with 9 bases between. CDR3 length: 13 amino acids. Germline CDR1 MNHNS, CDR2 SASEGT. CDR3: CASSPWGSYEQYF. The CDR3 DNA reads TGTGCCAGCAGCCCCTGGGGCTCCTACGAGCAGTACTTC.

The rearrangement uses TRBV11-2 and TRBJ2-7; D unclear. The CDR3 extends over 11 amino acids. Germline loops: CDR1 SGHAT, CDR2 FQNNGV. The V end lost 1 base, the J end lost 10 bases, and 8 bases lay between the germline ends. CDR3 nucleotide sequence: TGTGCCAGCAGCTTAGGGGGAAAACAGTACTTC. It is translated as CASSLGGKQYF. Together with reference TRBV11-2 and TRBJ2-7, the CDR3 gives the full variable domain: EAGVAQSPRYKIIEKRQSVAFWCNPISGHATLYWYQQILGQGPKLLIQFQNNGVVDDSQLPKDRFSAERLKGVDSTLKIQPAKLEDSAVYLCASSLGGKQYFGPGTRLTVT.

This clone occurred a few times. This chain joins TRBV15 and TRBJ2-5; TRBD2 matches at 7 bases. V trimming: 0 bases; J trimming: 8 bases; junction bases outside the gene matches: 9. Germline-derived CDR1 and CDR2 are LNHNV and YYDKDF (reference sequence). CDR3 length: 15 amino acids. The CDR3 DNA follows: TGTGCCACCAGCAGAGAAGTGAGGGACTACCGAACCCAGTACTTC. Amino acids: CATSREVRDYRTQYF.

The rearrangement joins TRBV6-5 to TRBJ2-5; D gene unclear. Trimming cost V 8 bases and J 8 bases, with 12 bases left between them. The CDR3 sequence is 11 residues long. Germline CDR1 MNHEY, CDR2 SVGAGI. CDR3 sequence (DNA): TGTGCCAGCCGCCGGGTTGGAACCCAGTACTTC. Its protein is CASRRVGTQYF.

The chain uses TRBV11-2 and TRBJ2-7; 10 bases are a match to TRBD1. Germline V gene sequence: CDR1 SGHAT, CDR2 FQNNGV. Losses at the gene ends were 4 bases for V and 4 bases for J; bases not matched to a gene: 7. CDR3 size: 15 residues. The CDR3 protein is CASSSSRTGGYEQYF. In DNA form, the CDR3 reads TGTGCCAGCAGCTCGAGCAGGACAGGGGGGTACGAGCAGTACTTC.

The chain uses TRBV6-5 and TRBJ2-7; D unclear. The CDR3 consists of 14 residues. In germline, CDR1 is MNHEY, CDR2 SVGAGI. V lost 0 bases and J 2 bases, leaving 8 bases between the germline ends. The CDR3 DNA reads TGTGCCAGCAGTTACTCTGGAAGGACCTACGAGCAGTACTTC. Translation: CASSYSGRTYEQYF.

This chain connects TRBV19 to TRBJ1-2; perhaps TRBD1 as D (6 bases). CDR3 length equals 14 residues. Germline loops: CDR1 LNHDA, CDR2 SQIVND (reference sequence). Trimming stripped 8 bases from V and 4 bases from J, with 17 bases between. The CDR3 sequence: CASSPRGMGYGYTF. The DNA of the CDR3 is TGTGCCAGTTCACCCAGGGGAATGGGCTATGGCTACACCTTC.

The V and J genes are TRBV2 and TRBJ2-5; D gene unclear. Trimming took off 4 bases at V and 4 bases at J, with 10 bases between the two ends. The CDR3 loop spans 13 amino acids. From germline, CDR1 is SNHLY and CDR2 FYNNEI. For the CDR3, the DNA is TGTGCCAGCAGTGCCGGACGCGTAGAGACCCAGTACTTC. Translating gives CASSAGRVETQYF.

This chain joins TRBV10-2 and TRBJ2-1, with D maybe TRBD2 (6 bases). CDR1 and CDR2 (germline): WSHSY, SAAADI. The CDR3 covers 16 residues. The ends were cut back, 3 bases at V and 1 base at J, with 13 bases in the middle. CDR3 region: CASSDGGRSSYNEQFF. CDR3 nucleotide sequence: TGCGCCAGCAGTGATGGAGGGCGTTCTTCCTACAATGAGCAGTTCTTC.

This chain uses TRBV10-3 with TRBJ1-5, with D perhaps TRBD1 (6 bases). Germline CDR1 ENHRY, CDR2 SYGVKD. The CDR3 runs to 16 residues. The V end was cut by 0 bases, the J end by 2 bases, with 11 bases between. The CDR3, as DNA: TGTGCCATCAGTGAGTCCGCAGGGGTTCGCAATCAGCCCCAGCATTTT. This sequence encodes CAISESAGVRNQPQHF.

The chain uses TRBV4-1 and TRBJ2-1; TRBD2 matches at 8 bases. This CDR3 has 16 residues. J lost 4 bases, V lost 6 bases, and 11 bases had no gene match. Germline V CDR1 and CDR2: MGHRA, YSYEKL. CDR3 nucleotides: TGCGCCAGCAGACGAACAGGGACTAGGGCGTACAATGAGCAGTTCTTC. Translating it yields CASRRTGTRAYNEQFF.

DNA of the CDR3: TGTGCCAGCAGCTTTCTAGGTCCGGGAGATTTCACAGATACGCAGTATTTT. It is translated as CASSFLGPGDFTDTQYF. V and J are TRBV7-8 and TRBJ2-3; tentative D call: TRBD2 (6 bases). CDR3 length: 17 amino acids. Germline V gene sequence: CDR1 SGHVS, CDR2 FQNEAQ. Trimming took 3 bases from V and 2 from J, leaving 18 bases between them. The full variable domain, completed using reference TRBV7-8 and TRBJ2-3, is GAGVSQSPRYKVAKRGQDVALRCDPISGHVSLFWYQQALGQGPEFLTYFQNEAQLDKSGLPSDRFFAERPEGSVSTLKIQRTQQEDSAVYLCASSFLGPGDFTDTQYFGPGTRLTVL.

The chain joins TRBV6-1 to TRBJ2-7, with 9 bases aligning to TRBD1. This CDR3 region has 14 residues. The ends lost 7 bases at V and 3 bases at J; junction bases unmatched: 7. Germline lookup yields CDR1 MNHNS and CDR2 SASEGT. The CDR3 region has the DNA TGTGCCAGCAATAGGGACAGGGCGATCTACGAGCAGTACTTC. Translated, it gives CASNRDRAIYEQYF.

The V and J genes are TRBV15 and TRBJ1-5; D call uncertain. The CDR3 extends over 15 amino acids. CDR1 and CDR2 from the germline V gene are LNHNV and YYDKDF (reference sequence). The ends were cut back, 1 base at V and 0 bases at J, with 7 bases in the middle. The CDR3 is CATSRGSYSNQPQHF. CDR3 bases: TGTGCCACCAGCAGAGGCAGTTATAGCAATCAGCCCCAGCATTTT.

V usage is TRBV19 and J usage is TRBJ2-1, with 7 bases aligning to TRBD2. The V and J ends lost 6 bases and 9 bases, in that order; junction bases with no gene match: 11. The CDR3 runs 14 residues. Germline CDR1 LNHDA, CDR2 SQIVND (reference sequence). The CDR3 here is CASSPVAGIGEQFF. For the CDR3, the DNA is TGTGCCAGTAGCCCAGTAGCGGGTATAGGTGAGCAGTTCTTC.